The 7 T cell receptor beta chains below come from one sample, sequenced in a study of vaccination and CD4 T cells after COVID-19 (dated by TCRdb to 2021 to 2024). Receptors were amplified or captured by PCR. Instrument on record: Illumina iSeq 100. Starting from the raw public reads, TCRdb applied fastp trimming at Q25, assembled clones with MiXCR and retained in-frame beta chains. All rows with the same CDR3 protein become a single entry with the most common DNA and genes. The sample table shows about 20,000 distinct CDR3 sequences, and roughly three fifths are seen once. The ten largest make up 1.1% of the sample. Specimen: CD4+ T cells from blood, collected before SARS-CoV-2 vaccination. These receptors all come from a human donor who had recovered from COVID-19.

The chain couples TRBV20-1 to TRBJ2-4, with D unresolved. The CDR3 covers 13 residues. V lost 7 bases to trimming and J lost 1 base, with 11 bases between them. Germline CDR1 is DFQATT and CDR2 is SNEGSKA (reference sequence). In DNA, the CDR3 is TGCAGTGGAGATAGGAATGCCAAAAACATTCAGTACTTC. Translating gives CSGDRNAKNIQYF.

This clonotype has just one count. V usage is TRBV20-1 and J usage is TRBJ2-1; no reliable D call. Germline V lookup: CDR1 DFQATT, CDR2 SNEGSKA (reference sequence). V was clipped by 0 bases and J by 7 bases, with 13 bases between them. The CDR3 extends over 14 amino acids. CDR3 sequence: CSARDYLLGNEQFF. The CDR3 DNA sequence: TGCAGTGCTAGAGATTACTTACTGGGGAATGAGCAGTTCTTC.

DNA for the CDR3: TGTGCCACCAGTGACCCCGGTAGCGGAGTAAACATTCAGTACTTC. It specifies CATSDPGSGVNIQYF. The rearrangement joins TRBV24-1 to TRBJ2-4, with a tentative D call TRBD2 (6 bases). The CDR3 is made up of 15 amino acids. Trimming took off 4 bases at V and 6 bases at J, with 15 bases between the two ends. Germline CDR1 KGHDR, CDR2 SFDVKD.

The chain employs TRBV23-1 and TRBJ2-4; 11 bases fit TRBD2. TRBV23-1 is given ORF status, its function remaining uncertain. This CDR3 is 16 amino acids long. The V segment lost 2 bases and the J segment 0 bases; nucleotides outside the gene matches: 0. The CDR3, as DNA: TGCGCCAGCAGTCAAGGACTAGCGGGAGCCAAAAACATTCAGTACTTC. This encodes CASSQGLAGAKNIQYF.

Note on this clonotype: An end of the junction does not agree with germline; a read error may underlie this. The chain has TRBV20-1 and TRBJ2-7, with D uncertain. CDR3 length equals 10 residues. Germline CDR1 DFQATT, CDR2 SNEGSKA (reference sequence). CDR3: CSAPQDERYF. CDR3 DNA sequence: TGCAGTGCTCCCCAGGACGAGCGGTACTTC.

The CDR3 here is CASSDQTGRRLDTQYF. For the CDR3, the DNA is TGTGCCAGCAGTGATCAGACAGGGAGGCGGTTAGATACGCAGTATTTT. The chain recombines TRBV2 with TRBJ2-3; D is possibly TRBD1 (7 bases). The V end was cut by 3 bases, the J end by 5 bases, with 18 bases between. The CDR3 contains 16 residues. CDR1 is SNHLY, CDR2 FYNNEI, per germline. The full variable domain, rest sourced from reference TRBV2 and TRBJ2-3, is EPEVTQTPSHQVTQMGQEVILRCVPISNHLYFYWYRQILGQKVEFLVSFYNNEISEKSEIFDDQFSVERPDGSNFTLKIRSTKLEDSAMYFCASSDQTGRRLDTQYFGPGTRLTVL.

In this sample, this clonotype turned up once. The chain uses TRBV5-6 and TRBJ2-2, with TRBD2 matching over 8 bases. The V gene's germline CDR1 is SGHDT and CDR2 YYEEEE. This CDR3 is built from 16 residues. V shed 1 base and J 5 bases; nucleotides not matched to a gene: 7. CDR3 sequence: CASSLTGGPVTGELFF. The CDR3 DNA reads TGTGCCAGCAGCTTGACGGGAGGGCCAGTAACCGGGGAGCTGTTTTTT.